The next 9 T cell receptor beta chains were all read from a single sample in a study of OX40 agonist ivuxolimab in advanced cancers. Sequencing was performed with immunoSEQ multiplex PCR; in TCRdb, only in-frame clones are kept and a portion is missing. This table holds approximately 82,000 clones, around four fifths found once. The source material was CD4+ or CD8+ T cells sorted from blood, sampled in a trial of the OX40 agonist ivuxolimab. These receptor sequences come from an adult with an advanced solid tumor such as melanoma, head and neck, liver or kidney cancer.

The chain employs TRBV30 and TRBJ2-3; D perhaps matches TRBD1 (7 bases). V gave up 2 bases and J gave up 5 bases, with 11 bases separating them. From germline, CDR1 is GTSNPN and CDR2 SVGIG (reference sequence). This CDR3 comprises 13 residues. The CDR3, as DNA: TGTGCCTGGAGTAGCCAGGGGGGAGATACGCAGTATTTT. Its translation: CAWSSQGGDTQYF.

The CDR3 nucleotides read TGTGCCAGCAGCCCCCGACAGCACTCTGGAAACACCATATATTTT. It codes for CASSPRQHSGNTIYF. The chain recombines TRBV11-2 with TRBJ1-3, with a tentative D call TRBD1 (5 bases). V was clipped by 5 bases and J by 0 bases, with 11 bases between them. Germline lookup yields CDR1 SGHAT and CDR2 FQNNGV. The length of the CDR3 is 15 residues. Variable domain in full (rest from reference TRBV11-2 and TRBJ1-3): EAGVAQSPRYKIIEKRQSVAFWCNPISGHATLYWYQQILGQGPKLLIQFQNNGVVDDSQLPKDRFSAERLKGVDSTLKIQPAKLEDSAVYLCASSPRQHSGNTIYFGEGSWLTVV.

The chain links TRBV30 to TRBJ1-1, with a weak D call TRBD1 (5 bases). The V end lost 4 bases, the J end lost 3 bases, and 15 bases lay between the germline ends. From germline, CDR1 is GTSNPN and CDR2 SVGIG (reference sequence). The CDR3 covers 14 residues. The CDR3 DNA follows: TGTGCCTGGAAAGGCGACAGTACCGACACTGAAGCTTTCTTT. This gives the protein CAWKGDSTDTEAFF. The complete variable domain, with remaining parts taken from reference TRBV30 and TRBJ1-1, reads SQTIHQWPATLVQPVGSPLSLECTVEGTSNPNLYWYRQAAGRGLQLLFYSVGIGQISSEVPQNLSASRPQDRQFILSSKKLLLSDSGFYLCAWKGDSTDTEAFFGQGTRLTVV.

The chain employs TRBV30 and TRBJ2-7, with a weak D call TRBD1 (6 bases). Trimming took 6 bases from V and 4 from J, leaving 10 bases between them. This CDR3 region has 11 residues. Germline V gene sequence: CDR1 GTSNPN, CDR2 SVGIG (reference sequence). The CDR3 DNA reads TGTGCCTGTGGACAGTCGTACGAGCAGTACTTC. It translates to CACGQSYEQYF.

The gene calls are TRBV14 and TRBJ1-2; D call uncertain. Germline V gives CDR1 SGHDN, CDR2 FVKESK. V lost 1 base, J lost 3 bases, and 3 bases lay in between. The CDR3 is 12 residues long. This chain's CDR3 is CASSQGDYGYTF. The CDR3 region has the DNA TGTGCCAGCAGCCAAGGGGACTATGGCTACACCTTC.

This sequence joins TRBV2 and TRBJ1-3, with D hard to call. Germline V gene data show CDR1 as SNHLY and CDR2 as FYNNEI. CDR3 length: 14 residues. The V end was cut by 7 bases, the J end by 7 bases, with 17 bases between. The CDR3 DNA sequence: TGTGCCAGCACCGAAGGTTCGAGTCGGAACACCATATATTTT. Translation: CASTEGSSRNTIYF. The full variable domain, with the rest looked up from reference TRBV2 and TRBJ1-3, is EPEVTQTPSHQVTQMGQEVILRCVPISNHLYFYWYRQILGQKVEFLVSFYNNEISEKSEIFDDQFSVERPDGSNFTLKIRSTKLEDSAMYFCASTEGSSRNTIYFGEGSWLTVV.

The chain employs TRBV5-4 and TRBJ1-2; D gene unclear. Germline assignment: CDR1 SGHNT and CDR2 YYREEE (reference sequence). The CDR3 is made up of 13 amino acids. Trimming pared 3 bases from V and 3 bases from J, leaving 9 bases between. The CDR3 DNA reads TGTGCCAGCAGCTCCGTTCACTACTATGGCTACACCTTC. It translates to CASSSVHYYGYTF.

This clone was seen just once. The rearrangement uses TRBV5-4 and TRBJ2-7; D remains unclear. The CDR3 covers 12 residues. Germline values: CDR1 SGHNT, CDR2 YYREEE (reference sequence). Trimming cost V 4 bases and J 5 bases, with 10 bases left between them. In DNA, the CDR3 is TGTGCCAGCAGCCTCTACTCGGACGAGCAGTACTTC. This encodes CASSLYSDEQYF.

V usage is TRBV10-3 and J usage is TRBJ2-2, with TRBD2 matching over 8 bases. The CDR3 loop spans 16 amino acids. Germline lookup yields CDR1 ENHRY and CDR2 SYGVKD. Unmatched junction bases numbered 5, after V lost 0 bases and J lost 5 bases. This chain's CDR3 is CAISESIIAGTGELFF. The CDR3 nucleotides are TGTGCCATCAGTGAGTCGATTATAGCGGGAACCGGGGAGCTGTTTTTT.